Following are 30 T cell receptor beta chains from one sample sequenced in a study of CD8+CD57+ T cells in acquired aplastic anemia (dated by TCRdb to between 2017 and 2018). Patients chosen for sequencing had shown expansion of CD8+CD57+ cells by flow cytometry. Reads for this sample came from an Illumina HiSeq 2000. Genomic DNA was used as template for profiling of TCR beta VDJ combinations and CDR3 sequences. The raw public reads went through TCRdb reprocessing: fastp at Q25, MiXCR clone calling, in-frame beta chains kept. Rows are combined by CDR3 protein, so each entry shows the most common genes and DNA. This sample is represented by some 170,000 distinct CDR3 sequences; about three fifths of them were singletons. Clones ranked in the top ten supply under 45% of the sample. Material for sequencing was sorted CD4+, CD8+, or CD8+CD57+ T cells (not recorded which) from PBMCs. The receptors here all came from a human donor with aplastic anemia.

The rearrangement uses TRBV4-3 and TRBJ2-7; tentatively, D is TRBD2 (7 bases). Germline-derived CDR1 and CDR2 are LGHNA and YSLEER. The V end was cut by 5 bases, the J end by 5 bases, with 19 bases between. There are 15 residues in the CDR3. CDR3: CASSKGRGGRNEQYF. The CDR3 bases are TGCGCCAGCAGCAAAGGAAGGGGGGGCCGCAACGAGCAGTACTTC.

In DNA, the CDR3 is TGCAGTGCTGGTACTAGCGGGAGGGCGGACAATGAGCAGTTCTTC. Its translation: CSAGTSGRADNEQFF. The J gene is TRBJ2-1, the V gene TRBV20-1, with 13 bases that match TRBD2. J lost 5 bases, V lost 5 bases, and 6 bases had no gene match. The CDR3 has 15 amino acids. Per germline, CDR1 DFQATT and CDR2 SNEGSKA (reference sequence).

V usage is TRBV7-8 and J usage is TRBJ1-1, with D maybe TRBD1 (6 bases). The CDR3 is 13 amino acids. Deletions cut 10 bases from V and 4 bases from J, with 16 bases between. The germline V gene encodes CDR1 SGHVS and CDR2 FQNEAQ. The CDR3 here is CATREGVGTEAFF. The CDR3 DNA reads TGTGCCACCCGGGAGGGGGTGGGCACTGAAGCTTTCTTT.

The V and J genes are TRBV9 and TRBJ2-1; 8 bases map to TRBD2. The J segment lost 8 bases and the V segment lost 0 bases, leaving 7 bases of the junction unmatched. Per germline, CDR1 SGDLS and CDR2 YYNGEE. The CDR3 has 15 residues. CDR3 nucleotide sequence: TGTGCCAGCAGCGTAGATGATAGCGGGGTACATGAGCAGTTCTTC. Protein: CASSVDDSGVHEQFF.

This clonotype came up a few times. The rearrangement joins TRBV5-5 to TRBJ1-2; the match to TRBD1 covers 7 bases. V shed 4 bases, J shed 0 bases, and the junction held 3 bases outside the gene matches. This CDR3 has 14 residues. In germline, CDR1 is SGHKS, CDR2 YYEKEE (reference sequence). CDR3: CASSGQATNYGYTF. The CDR3, as DNA: TGTGCCAGCAGCGGACAGGCTACTAACTATGGCTACACCTTC.

The rearrangement joins TRBV12-3 or TRBV12-4 to TRBJ1-2, with a tentative D call TRBD1 (6 bases). The length of the CDR3 is 13 residues. Trimming took 3 bases from V and 8 from J, leaving 13 bases between them. The CDR3 DNA sequence: TGTGCCAGCAGTTTGGTCCACAGGGAAGGCTACACCTTC. It translates to CASSLVHREGYTF.

A single count supports this clonotype. The rearrangement uses TRBV5-1 and TRBJ1-1, with 7 bases matching TRBD1. The V and J ends lost 4 bases and 0 bases, in that order; junction bases with no gene match: 12. The V gene's germline CDR1 is SGHRS and CDR2 YFSETQ. This CDR3 spans 17 amino acids. CDR3 amino acids: CASSLLGQSFMNTEAFF. CDR3 bases: TGCGCCAGCAGCCTGTTGGGACAGAGCTTCATGAACACTGAAGCTTTCTTT.

This clonotype came up many times. The chain carries TRBV5-1 and TRBJ1-2, with D perhaps matching TRBD1 (5 bases). The V end lost 8 bases, the J end lost 8 bases, and 16 bases lay between the germline ends. There are 12 residues in the CDR3. CDR1 and CDR2 (germline): SGHRS, YFSETQ. CDR3 in DNA: TGCGCCAGTGGGGACGAGGTGGAAGGCTACACCTTC. It encodes CASGDEVEGYTF.

This clonotype was seen repeatedly, ten times or more. V gene TRBV4-1 combines with J gene TRBJ2-7; 9 nucleotides line up with TRBD1. CDR3 length equals 14 residues. With V trimmed by 1 base and J by 6 bases, 4 bases remained unmatched. CDR1 and CDR2 from the germline V gene are MGHRA and YSYEKL. CDR3 sequence reads: CASSQVQGAGEQYF. The CDR3 nucleotides read TGCGCCAGCAGCCAAGTACAGGGGGCTGGCGAGCAGTACTTC.

The chain combines TRBV9 with TRBJ1-1; TRBD1 might be the D (6 bases). V shed 0 bases and J shed 7 bases, with 13 bases lying between them. Germline V CDR1 and CDR2: SGDLS, YYNGEE. CDR3 size: 14 residues. The CDR3 is CASSVVTGAVEAFF. The CDR3 DNA reads as TGTGCCAGCAGCGTAGTGACAGGTGCAGTTGAAGCTTTCTTT.

This rearrangement joins TRBV7-9 to TRBJ1-5, with D possibly matching TRBD1 (5 bases). Germline V CDR1 and CDR2: SEHNR, FQNEAQ (reference sequence). There are 14 residues in the CDR3. Deletions cut 8 bases from V and 0 bases from J, with 11 bases between. CDR3 amino acids: CASGDADSNQPQHF. CDR3 coding DNA: TGTGCCAGCGGGGACGCAGATAGCAATCAGCCCCAGCATTTT.

The gene calls are TRBV20-1 and TRBJ2-7, with D perhaps given as TRBD1 or TRBD2 (6 bases each). The CDR3 spans 14 residues. Trimming cost V 2 bases and J 0 bases, with 11 bases left between them. Looked up from germline, CDR1 is DFQATT and CDR2 is SNEGSKA (reference sequence). The CDR3 nucleotides read TGCAGTGCTAGATCGGGGGACAACTCCTACGAGCAGTACTTC. Its protein is CSARSGDNSYEQYF.

V gene TRBV20-1 combines with J gene TRBJ2-2; D is uncertain. V dropped 3 bases and J dropped 4 bases, with 12 bases sitting between them. Germline V gene data show CDR1 as DFQATT and CDR2 as SNEGSKA (reference sequence). CDR3 length: 14 amino acids. CDR3 DNA sequence: TGCAGTGCTAGGAGTGGCAGCACCACCGGGGAGCTGTTTTTT. It is translated as CSARSGSTTGELFF.

The chain couples TRBV29-1 to TRBJ2-1, with TRBD2 matching over 8 bases. Germline values: CDR1 SQVTM, CDR2 ANQGSEA. V lost 5 bases to trimming and J lost 1 base; unmatched junction nucleotides: 4. This CDR3 region has 14 residues. This CDR3 is CSVHLAGSYNEQFF. Here the CDR3 DNA reads TGCAGCGTTCACTTAGCGGGGTCCTACAATGAGCAGTTCTTC.

The chain is built from TRBV9 and TRBJ1-6, with 8 bases aligning to TRBD1. The germline gives CDR1 SGDLS, CDR2 YYNGEE. V shed 2 bases, J shed 11 bases, and the junction held 6 bases outside the gene matches. This CDR3 has 14 amino acids. CDR3 amino acids: CASSVGTGETPLHF. In nucleotides, the CDR3 is TGTGCCAGCAGCGTCGGGACAGGCGAGACACCCCTCCACTTT.

The gene calls are TRBV29-1 and TRBJ2-1, with 13 bases aligning to TRBD2. CDR1 is SQVTM, CDR2 ANQGSEA, per germline. The CDR3 has 17 residues. The J segment lost 0 bases and the V segment lost 8 bases, leaving 10 bases of the junction unmatched. CDR3 nucleotides: TGCAGCTCTGAGGGACTAGCGGGGTCAAGCTCCTACAATGAGCAGTTCTTC. Residues: CSSEGLAGSSSYNEQFF.

Remarks on this clonotype: Since a much larger clone is just one base distant, this may be a read error. The genes are TRBV6-5 and TRBJ2-3; TRBD1 aligns across 7 bases. The CDR3 covers 16 residues. Germline lookup yields CDR1 MNHEY and CDR2 SVGAGI. CDR3 bases: TGTGCCAGCAGTGAAGAGGTGGGCCAGGGGACAGTTACGCAGTATTTT. Protein sequence: CASSEEVGQGTVTQYF.

The chain links TRBV2 to TRBJ2-7; 7 bases are shared with TRBD2. Looked up from germline, CDR1 is SNHLY and CDR2 is FYNNEI. This CDR3 has 12 residues. V gave up 11 bases and J gave up 6 bases; unmatched junction bases: 10. The CDR3 loop is CARGRAESEQYF. The CDR3 nucleotides read TGTGCCCGGGGGAGGGCGGAGTCCGAGCAGTACTTC.

The chain joins TRBV24-1 to TRBJ1-2; the D gene is possibly TRBD1 (5 bases). The CDR3 is 16 amino acids. Germline loops: CDR1 KGHDR, CDR2 SFDVKD. V lost 2 bases and J lost 6, with 18 bases in between. The CDR3 loop is CATSDSLAGNLDGYTF. CDR3 bases: TGTGCCACCAGTGATTCCCTGGCAGGGAATCTGGATGGCTACACCTTC.

The chain carries TRBV7-2 and TRBJ2-5, with 10 bases that match TRBD1. This CDR3 has 15 amino acids. Germline values: CDR1 SGHTA, CDR2 FQGNSA. Trimming took 5 bases from V and 5 from J; bases not matched to a gene: 8. This CDR3 is CASSMPGQGRETQYF. In DNA, the CDR3 is TGTGCCAGCAGCATGCCGGGACAGGGGAGGGAGACCCAGTACTTC.

The J gene is TRBJ1-2, the V gene TRBV7-9; D is undetermined. V lost 2 bases and J 7 bases, leaving 20 bases between the germline ends. This CDR3 has 16 amino acids. Looked up from germline, CDR1 is SEHNR and CDR2 is FQNEAQ (reference sequence). Here the CDR3 DNA reads TGTGCCAGCAGCTTAATCGGAGAATCGGCCTCCGGTGGCTACACCTTC. It translates to CASSLIGESASGGYTF.

The J gene is TRBJ2-7, the V gene TRBV29-1; D perhaps matches TRBD2 (6 bases). CDR1 is SQVTM and CDR2 is ANQGSEA in the germline V gene. The germline V and J ends were trimmed by 2 bases and 3 bases, with 11 bases remaining between them. The CDR3 covers 13 residues. As DNA, the CDR3 is TGCAGCGTTGAACTACGCGGGGACTACGAGCAGTACTTC. Protein sequence: CSVELRGDYEQYF.

The chain joins TRBV7-2 to TRBJ1-1; 9 bases match TRBD1. The germline V gene encodes CDR1 SGHTA and CDR2 FQGNSA. CDR3 length: 16 residues. V was pared by 1 base and J by 0 bases, with 3 bases of the junction left unmatched. The CDR3 DNA sequence: TGTGCCAGCAGCTTAGGGACAGGGGAAGTGAACACTGAAGCTTTCTTT. Encoded protein: CASSLGTGEVNTEAFF.

The rearrangement links TRBV7-2 to TRBJ2-7, with D possibly being TRBD1 (5 bases). This CDR3 spans 15 amino acids. Trimming left V 2 bases short and J 0 bases short, with 11 bases between. In germline, CDR1 is SGHTA, CDR2 FQGNSA. CDR3: CASSLLAGSSYEQYF. CDR3 DNA sequence: TGTGCCAGCAGCTTACTTGCAGGGTCCTCCTACGAGCAGTACTTC.

The rearrangement uses TRBV2 and TRBJ1-5; D gene uncertain. Germline CDR1 reads SNHLY; CDR2 reads FYNNEI. Trimming removed 8 bases at V and 0 bases at J, with 8 bases between. The CDR3 consists of 13 residues. The CDR3 region is CASLGDSNQPQHF. Here the CDR3 DNA reads TGTGCCAGCCTAGGCGATAGCAATCAGCCCCAGCATTTT.

For this clonotype: The junction departs from the called germline gene at one end, perhaps through a read error. The chain links TRBV10-2 to TRBJ1-1; D gene uncertain. The CDR3 length is 13 residues. In germline, CDR1 is WSHSY, CDR2 SAAADI. The CDR3: CASSESGNTEAFF. The CDR3 coding sequence is TGCGCCAGCAGCGAGTCCGGGAACACTGAAGCTTTCTTT.

This clonotype was recorded many times. This rearrangement joins TRBV10-3 to TRBJ2-7; D is undetermined. CDR1 ENHRY and CDR2 SYGVKD come from the germline V gene. This CDR3 region has 11 residues. V was shortened by 11 bases and J by 3 bases, with 11 bases between the two germline ends. Here the CDR3 reads CARGYRYEQYF. The CDR3 DNA is TGTGCCCGAGGATACCGCTACGAGCAGTACTTC.

This chain links TRBV25-1 with TRBJ2-3; 12 bases map to TRBD2. The J segment lost 5 bases and the V segment lost 8 bases, leaving 2 bases of the junction unmatched. The length of the CDR3 is 13 residues. Per germline, CDR1 MGHDK and CDR2 SYGVNS. In nucleotides, the CDR3 is TGTGCCAGCGGACTAGCGGGAAGAGATACGCAGTATTTT. It specifies CASGLAGRDTQYF.

This clonotype was recorded only once. The germline gene is not matched at one end of the junction; a read error may be the cause. The chain joins TRBV5-1 to TRBJ1-1, with D hard to call. Germline loops: CDR1 SGHRS, CDR2 YFSETQ. The CDR3 totals 13 residues. CDR3 protein: CASSFQWGTEAFF. CDR3 bases: TGTGCCAGCAGCTTTCAATGGGGCACTGAAGCTTTCTTT.

The rearrangement links TRBV9 to TRBJ1-5; weak D call: TRBD1 (5 bases). Germline V gene lookup returns CDR1 SGDLS and CDR2 YYNGEE. This CDR3 has 14 amino acids. Trimming removed 0 bases at V and 4 bases at J, with 8 bases between. CDR3 amino acids: CASSVGGLNQPQHF. The DNA of the CDR3 is TGTGCCAGCAGCGTAGGGGGGTTGAATCAGCCCCAGCATTTT.